This TCR beta chain was obtained from a study of cytomegalovirus exposure and HLA in healthy donors. The PCR used 60 Vbeta and 13 Jbeta primers. Measured with immunoSEQ multiplex PCR; TCRdb has only the in-frame clones, and not every one. The sample contains roughly 200,000 clones, around 76% of which appear only once. Per germline, CDR1 LNHDA and CDR2 SQIVND (reference sequence). Trimming left V 1 base short and J 5 bases short, with 18 bases between. This CDR3 is built from 17 residues. This clonotype was obtained from a man aged 25 to 40 in good health and CMV-seronegative. The chain carries TRBV19 and TRBJ1-5; D is unclear. Sequencing was done on a sample of PBMCs. The CDR3 is CASSIVLGMGSDQPQHF. In DNA, the CDR3 is TGTGCCAGTAGTATAGTACTGGGAATGGGGAGCGATCAGCCCCAGCATTTT.